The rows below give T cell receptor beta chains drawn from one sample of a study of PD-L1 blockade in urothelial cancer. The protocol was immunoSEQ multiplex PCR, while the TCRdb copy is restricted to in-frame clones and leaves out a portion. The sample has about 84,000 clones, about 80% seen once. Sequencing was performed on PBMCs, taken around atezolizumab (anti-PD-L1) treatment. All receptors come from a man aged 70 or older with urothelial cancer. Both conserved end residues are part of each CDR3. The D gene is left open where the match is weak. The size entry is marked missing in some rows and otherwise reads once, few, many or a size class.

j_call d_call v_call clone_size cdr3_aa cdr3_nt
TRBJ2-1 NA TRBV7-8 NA CASSLDEDYAYNEQFF TGTGCCAGCAGCTTAGATGAGGATTACGCCTACAATGAGCAGTTCTTC
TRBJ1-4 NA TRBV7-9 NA CASSPSGQLGEKLFF TGTGCCAGCAGCCCGAGTGGACAACTCGGGGAAAAACTGTTTTTT
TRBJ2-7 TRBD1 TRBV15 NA CATSPDRGRYEQYF TGTGCCACCAGCCCGGACAGGGGGCGTTACGAGCAGTACTTC
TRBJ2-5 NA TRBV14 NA CASSQDRGIRGWRQETQYF TGTGCCAGCAGCCAAGATAGGGGAATCAGGGGTTGGCGGCAGGAGACCCAGTACTTC
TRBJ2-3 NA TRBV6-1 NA CASSGLEGGTDTQYF TGTGCCAGCAGTGGTTTGGAGGGTGGGACAGACACGCAGTATTTT
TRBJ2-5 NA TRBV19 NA CASSSQQGVETQYF TGTGCCAGTAGTAGCCAACAGGGCGTGGAGACCCAGTACTTC
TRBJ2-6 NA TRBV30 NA CAWSRLLSGANVLTF TGTGCCTGGAGCAGACTCCTGTCTGGGGCCAACGTCCTGACTTTC
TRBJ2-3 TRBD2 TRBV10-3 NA CAISESKTAGGGTDTQYF TGTGCCATCAGTGAGTCGAAGACGGCGGGAGGGGGCACAGATACGCAGTATTTT
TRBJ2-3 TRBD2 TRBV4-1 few CASSQPSGGDTQYF TGCGCCAGCAGCCAACCTAGCGGGGGAGATACGCAGTATTTT
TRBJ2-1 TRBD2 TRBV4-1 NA CASSQYQPSGSYNEQFF TGCGCCAGCAGCCAATATCAGCCTAGCGGCTCCTACAATGAGCAGTTCTTC
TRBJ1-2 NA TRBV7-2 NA CASSLDSLNYGYTF TGTGCCAGCAGCTTAGACAGCCTTAACTATGGCTACACCTTC
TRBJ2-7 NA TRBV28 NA CASSQGSYEQYF TGTGCCAGCAGCCAGGGCTCCTACGAGCAGTACTTC
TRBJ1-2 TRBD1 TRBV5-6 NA CASSSGGSRYGYTF TGTGCCAGCAGCTCAGGGGGCTCCAGGTATGGCTACACCTTC
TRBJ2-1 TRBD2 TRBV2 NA CASSVEGGSYNEQFF TGTGCCAGCAGTGTGGAGGGAGGGTCCTACAATGAGCAGTTCTTC
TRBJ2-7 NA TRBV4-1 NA CASSQDGQGWNEQYF TGCGCCAGCAGCCAAGATGGGCAGGGTTGGAACGAGCAGTACTTC
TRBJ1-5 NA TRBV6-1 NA CASSEASPYSGPQHF TGTGCCAGCAGTGAAGCGTCCCCTTATAGCGGGCCCCAGCATTTT
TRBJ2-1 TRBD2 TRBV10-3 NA CAISEGQRPSGRADNEQFF TGTGCCATCAGTGAGGGCCAGAGGCCTAGCGGGAGGGCAGACAATGAGCAGTTCTTC
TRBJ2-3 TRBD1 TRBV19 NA CASSIDLQGRGDTQYF TGTGCCAGTAGTATAGATTTACAGGGGAGAGGAGATACGCAGTATTTT
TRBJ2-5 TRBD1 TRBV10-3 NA CAISVDRGEQTQYF TGTGCCATCAGTGTAGACAGGGGAGAACAGACCCAGTACTTC
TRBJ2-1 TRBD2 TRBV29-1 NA CSLGTSGRGEQFF TGCAGCTTAGGGACTAGCGGGAGGGGTGAGCAGTTCTTC
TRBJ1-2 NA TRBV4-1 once CASKVRDYSNYGYTF TGCGCCAGCAAGGTTCGGGACTACAGTAACTATGGCTACACCTTC
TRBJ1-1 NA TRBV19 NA CASTNLYTEAFF TGTGCCAGCACTAACCTTTACACTGAAGCTTTCTTT
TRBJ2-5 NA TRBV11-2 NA CASSFTGQETQYF TGTGCCAGCAGCTTTACAGGCCAAGAGACCCAGTACTTC
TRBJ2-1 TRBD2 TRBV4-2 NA CASSQEGTSGAGEQFF TGTGCCAGCAGCCAAGAAGGGACTAGCGGGGCGGGGGAGCAGTTCTTC
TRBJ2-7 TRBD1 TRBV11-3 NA CASSRGGTGISEQYF TGTGCCAGCAGCCGCGGAGGGACAGGGATCTCCGAGCAGTACTTC
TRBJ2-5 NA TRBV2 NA CATLPVRQETQYF TGTGCCACCCTACCTGTACGCCAAGAGACCCAGTACTTC
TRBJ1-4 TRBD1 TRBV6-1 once CASSEALLVGGDNEKLFF TGTGCCAGCAGTGAAGCGCTTCTCGTAGGGGGCGATAATGAAAAACTGTTTTTT
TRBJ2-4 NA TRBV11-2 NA CASSLVASALAKNIQYF TGTGCCAGCAGCTTAGTGGCTAGCGCCCTAGCCAAAAACATTCAGTACTTC
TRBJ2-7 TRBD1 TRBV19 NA CASSIGRGTYEQYF TGTGCCAGTAGTATCGGCAGGGGGACCTACGAGCAGTACTTC
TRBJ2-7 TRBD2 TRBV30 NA CAWSAEGAGGSYEQYF TGTGCCTGGAGCGCCGAGGGAGCGGGAGGCTCCTACGAGCAGTACTTC
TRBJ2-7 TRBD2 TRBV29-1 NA CSVGDQGLAEYEQYF TGCAGCGTGGGGGACCAGGGACTAGCGGAATACGAGCAGTACTTC
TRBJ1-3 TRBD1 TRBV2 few CASSLDRGPSGNTIYF TGTGCCAGCAGTCTCGACAGGGGTCCCTCTGGAAACACCATATATTTT
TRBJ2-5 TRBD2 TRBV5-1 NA CASSLGTSGGQETQYF TGCGCCAGCAGCTTGGGCACTAGCGGGGGGCAAGAGACCCAGTACTTC
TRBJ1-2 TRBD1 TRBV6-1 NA CASSEQIQGEYGGYTF TGTGCCAGCAGTGAACAAATACAGGGGGAATACGGTGGCTACACCTTC
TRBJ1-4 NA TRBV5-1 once CASSLVGGQDEKLFF TGCGCCAGCAGCTTGGTGGGGGGGCAAGATGAAAAACTGTTTTTT
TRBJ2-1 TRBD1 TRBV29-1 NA CSVEGGTRDRPYNEQFF TGCAGCGTTGAAGGTGGGACCAGGGACAGACCCTACAATGAGCAGTTCTTC
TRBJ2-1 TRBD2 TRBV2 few CASSDQLARGVEQFF TGTGCCAGCAGTGATCAACTAGCGCGGGGGGTTGAGCAGTTCTTC
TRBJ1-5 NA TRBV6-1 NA CASSEGGGGIQPQHF TGTGCCAGCAGTGAAGGGGGCGGGGGCATTCAGCCCCAGCATTTT
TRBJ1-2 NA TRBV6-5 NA CASREQGRPYGYTF TGTGCCAGCAGGGAACAGGGCCGCCCATATGGCTACACCTTC
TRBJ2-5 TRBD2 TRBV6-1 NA CASSLLWGGEETQYF TGTGCCAGCAGTCTACTATGGGGAGGGGAAGAGACCCAGTACTTC
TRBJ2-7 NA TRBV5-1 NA CASSLGGDEQYF TGCGCCAGCAGCTTGGGGGGGGACGAGCAGTACTTC
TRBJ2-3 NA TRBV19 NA CASSIDGSDTQYF TGTGCCAGTAGTATTGACGGGTCAGATACGCAGTATTTT
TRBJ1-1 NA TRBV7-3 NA CASSSEGTLSRNTEAFF TGTGCCAGCAGCTCAGAGGGGACACTATCCAGGAACACTGAAGCTTTCTTT
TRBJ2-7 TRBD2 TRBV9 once CASSFGGGPLGEQYF TGTGCCAGCAGCTTCGGGGGGGGGCCCCTGGGCGAGCAGTACTTC
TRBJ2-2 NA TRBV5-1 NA CASSLSPGLGGELFF TGCGCCAGCAGCTTGTCGCCAGGGCTGGGCGGGGAGCTGTTTTTT
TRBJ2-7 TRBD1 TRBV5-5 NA CASSPIPGTGREQYF TGTGCCAGCAGCCCGATTCCCGGGACAGGGAGGGAGCAGTACTTC
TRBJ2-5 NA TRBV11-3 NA CAPLRALLKTQYF TGTGCCCCCCTCCGAGCGTTGTTAAAGACCCAGTACTTC
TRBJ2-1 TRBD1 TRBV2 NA CASSPERQGYHNEQFF TGTGCCAGCAGTCCCGAAAGACAGGGTTATCACAATGAGCAGTTCTTC
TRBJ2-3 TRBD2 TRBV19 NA CASSVGGVSTDTQYF TGTGCCAGTAGCGTCGGGGGGGTCAGTACAGATACGCAGTATTTT
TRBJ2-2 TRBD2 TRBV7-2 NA CASSLLAGVRITGELFF TGTGCCAGCAGCTTACTAGCGGGAGTACGAATTACCGGGGAGCTGTTTTTT
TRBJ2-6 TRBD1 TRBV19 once CASSSDRVSGANVLTF TGTGCCAGTAGTTCAGACAGGGTCTCTGGGGCCAACGTCCTGACTTTC
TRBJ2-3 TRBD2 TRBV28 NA CASTYGASGADTQYF TGTGCCAGCACCTACGGGGCTAGCGGAGCAGATACGCAGTATTTT
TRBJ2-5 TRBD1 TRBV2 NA CASSGGQGQTQYF TGTGCCAGCAGCGGCGGACAGGGACAGACCCAGTACTTC
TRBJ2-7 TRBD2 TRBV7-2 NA CASSFPGRVYEQYF TGTGCCAGCAGCTTCCCCGGGAGGGTCTACGAGCAGTACTTC